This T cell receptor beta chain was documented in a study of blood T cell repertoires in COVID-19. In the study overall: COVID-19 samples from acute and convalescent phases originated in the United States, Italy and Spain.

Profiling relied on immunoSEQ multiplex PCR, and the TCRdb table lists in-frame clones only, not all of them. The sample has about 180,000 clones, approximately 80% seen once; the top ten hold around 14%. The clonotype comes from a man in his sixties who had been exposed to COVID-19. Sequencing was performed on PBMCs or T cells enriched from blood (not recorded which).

CDR3 bases: TGTGCCAGCAGCTTACTTCCGGGACAGGGGAAGGAGACCCAGTACTTC. This encodes CASSLLPGQGKETQYF. The chain recombines TRBV7-2 with TRBJ2-5; 10 bases line up with TRBD1. Germline assignment: CDR1 SGHTA and CDR2 FQGNSA. The CDR3 is 16 residues long. The J segment lost 5 bases and the V segment lost 2 bases, leaving 8 bases of the junction unmatched.